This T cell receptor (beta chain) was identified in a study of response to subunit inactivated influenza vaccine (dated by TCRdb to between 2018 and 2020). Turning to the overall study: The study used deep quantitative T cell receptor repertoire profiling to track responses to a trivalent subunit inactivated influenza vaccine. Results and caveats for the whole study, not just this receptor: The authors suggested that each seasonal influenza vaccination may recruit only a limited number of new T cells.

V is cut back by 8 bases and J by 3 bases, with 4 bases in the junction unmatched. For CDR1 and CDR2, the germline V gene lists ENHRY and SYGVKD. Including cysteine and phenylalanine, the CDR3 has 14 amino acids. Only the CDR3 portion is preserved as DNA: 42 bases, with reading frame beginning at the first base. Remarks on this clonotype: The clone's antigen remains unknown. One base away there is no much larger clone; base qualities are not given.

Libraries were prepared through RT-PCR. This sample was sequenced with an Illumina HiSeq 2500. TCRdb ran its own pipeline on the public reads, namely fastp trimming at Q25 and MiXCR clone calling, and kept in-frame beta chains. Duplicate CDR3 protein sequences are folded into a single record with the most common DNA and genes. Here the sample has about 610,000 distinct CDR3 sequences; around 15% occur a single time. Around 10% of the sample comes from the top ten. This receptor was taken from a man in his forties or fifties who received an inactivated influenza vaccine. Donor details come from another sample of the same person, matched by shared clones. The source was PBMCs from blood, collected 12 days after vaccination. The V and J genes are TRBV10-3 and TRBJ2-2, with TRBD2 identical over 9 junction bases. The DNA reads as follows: TGTGCCATCTCGTCTAGCGGGGACACCGGGGAGCTGTTTTTT. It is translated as CAISSSGDTGELFF.